This T cell receptor beta chain originates from a study of cytomegalovirus exposure and HLA in healthy donors (dated by TCRdb to 2017 to 2019). For the wider study: A later analysis indicated that the 110 or so validation repertoires were generated on the platform also employed for the approximately 700 repertoires of the first cohort. Along with the roughly 670-subject first cohort, a separate validation cohort of 120 different subjects was used. To predict cytomegalovirus infection status, the study brought together high-throughput TCR immunosequencing, statistical association of individual TCRs with disease status, and machine learning. The study aimed to test whether cataloging public T cell receptors could reveal signatures of past pathogen exposure.

Library creation used the immunoSEQ multiplex PCR assay. The paper's processing steps were these. A statistical classification framework was built to diagnose cytomegalovirus status from the catalog of TCR beta chain sequences. In its TCRdb copy, this immuneACCESS table keeps in-frame sequences only and misses some clones. Where compared with another copy, unresolved V genes explain less than half of these, and the others have no known cause. The V and J calls and clone size are taken from that table; D and trimming were inferred from the DNA. A total of approximately 190,000 clones appear in this sample, more than 65% of them only once. The top ten clones comprise roughly 13% of the sample. Separate from the approximately 690-subject first cohort, the validation cohort of more than 90 subjects was the group to which the donors belonged. V is clipped by 4 bases and J by 3 bases, and the sequence between their germline boundaries is 10 bases long. Inclusive of the bounding cysteine and phenylalanine, the CDR3 is 13 residues long. The retained sequence is limited to the CDR3, 39 bases, with the frame set at the first base. According to the germline V gene, CDR1 reads ENHRY and CDR2 reads SYGVKD.

What the research found in general, with its limitations: In a later analysis, TCRs clustered in the first cohort were found to also tend to co-occur in the roughly 120 validation repertoires, with 85% to 95% of cluster scores above 0. A few of the identified cytomegalovirus-associated TCR beta chains were confirmed in vitro to be specific for cytomegalovirus antigens. A total of roughly 160 TCR beta chains were listed by the study as associated with cytomegalovirus. The authors suggested that the approach could potentially be extended to other disease states and immunological phenotypes. Across donors, most TCR sequences were observed very rarely, whereas some public TCRs were present in many individuals. A later analysis lacked HLA typing for the validation cohort, so it scored co-occurrence in that cohort across all 120 or so repertoires. The classifier was reported to diagnose cytomegalovirus status with high specificity and sensitivity in both the original and validation cohorts.

Details on this clone: This receptor's antigen is unknown. No much larger clonotype is one base removed from it; base qualities were not supplied.

The TCR originated in a woman between 25 and 40 years old in good health and CMV-seropositive. The sequencing input was PBMCs. The V and J segments used are TRBV10-3 and TRBJ2-7, with no confidently assigned D gene. The CDR3 protein sequence reads: CAISGDIGYEQYF. The DNA is TGTGCCATCAGTGGAGACATAGGCTACGAGCAGTACTTC.